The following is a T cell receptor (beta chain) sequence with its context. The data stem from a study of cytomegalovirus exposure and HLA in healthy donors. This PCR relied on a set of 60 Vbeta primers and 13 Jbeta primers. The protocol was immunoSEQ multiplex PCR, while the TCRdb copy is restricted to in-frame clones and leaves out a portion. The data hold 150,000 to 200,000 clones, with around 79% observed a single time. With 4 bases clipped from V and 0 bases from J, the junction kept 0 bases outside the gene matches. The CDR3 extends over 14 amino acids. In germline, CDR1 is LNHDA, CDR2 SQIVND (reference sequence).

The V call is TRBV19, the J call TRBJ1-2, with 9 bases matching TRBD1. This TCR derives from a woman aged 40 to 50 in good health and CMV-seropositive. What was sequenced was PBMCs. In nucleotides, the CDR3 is TGTGCCAGTAGTAGGACAGGGGCTAACTATGGCTACACCTTC. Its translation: CASSRTGANYGYTF.